This TCR beta chain is drawn from a study of technical replicates of blood from a handful of donors. The trim removed 1 base at V and 4 bases at J, leaving 7 bases unmatched. Per germline, CDR1 SGHVS and CDR2 FNYEAQ. The CDR3 is made up of 15 amino acids. Generated by immunoSEQ multiplex PCR, the TCRdb table keeps only in-frame clones and is missing some. This table holds 85,000 to 100,000 clones, 85% to 95% found once. The V call is TRBV7-6, the J call TRBJ2-7, with TRBD2 identical over 7 bases. The source of this sequence is a human donor in good health. The specimen sequenced was T cells isolated from PBMCs. CDR3 sequence reads: CASSLVGSGWYEQYF. The CDR3 coding sequence is TGTGCCAGCAGCTTAGTCGGTAGCGGGTGGTACGAGCAGTACTTC.